This T cell receptor (beta chain) was recorded in a study of CD8 T cells in ankylosing spondylitis. Turning to this clonotype: Its antigen remains unknown.

Germline V gives CDR1 DFQATT, CDR2 SNEGSKA (reference sequence). V trimming: 2 bases; J trimming: 1 base; junction bases outside the gene matches: 3. CDR3 length: 14 amino acids. Broader study findings: Peripheral blood samples showed relatively rare disease-linked clones, and these clones were CD8+. A motif of several highly homologous TCR beta variants was seen as apparently characteristic of ankylosing spondylitis blood. The authors reported significant enrichment of disease-linked clones in matched ankylosing spondylitis synovial fluid.

In making TCR beta libraries, quantitative 5'-RACE with molecular barcodes was used. TCRdb re-analysed the 5' RACE reads in MiXCR, keeping a single row per CDR3 protein. This sample yields around 300,000 distinct CDR3 sequences, of which around 20% are seen a single time; roughly 3.6% belongs to the top ten. Specimen: blood, either unsorted or a sorted T cell fraction (not recorded which). The clonotype was recovered from a female donor with ankylosing spondylitis or in good health (not recorded which). The V call is TRBV20-1, the J call TRBJ2-7, with 9 bases fitting TRBD1. The CDR3 nucleotides are TGCAGTGCTAGAAGCGGGACAGGGTCCTACGAGCAGTACTTC. Encoded protein: CSARSGTGSYEQYF.